The sequence of this TCR beta chain was determined in a study of OX40 agonist ivuxolimab in advanced cancers. Overall study: Hepatocellular carcinoma, melanoma, renal cell or head and neck cancer was diagnosed in the dose-escalation patients.

Assay used: immunoSEQ multiplex PCR; TCRdb lists only in-frame clones, some missing. This sample has around 74,000 clones, with more than 80% found just once. As concerns this clone: The sample carries other DNA sequences with the same CDR3.

From germline, CDR1 is LNHDA and CDR2 SQIVND (reference sequence). The junction had 1 base not matched to a gene; V was cut back by 4 bases and J by 2 bases. The CDR3 consists of 14 residues. Sequencing was performed on CD4+ or CD8+ T cells sorted from blood, taken in a trial of the OX40 agonist ivuxolimab. This TCR was sampled from an adult with an advanced solid tumor such as melanoma, head and neck, liver or kidney cancer. V usage is TRBV19 and J usage is TRBJ2-3, with 9 bases lining up with TRBD2. The CDR3 sequence: CASSSGRDTDTQYF. Here the CDR3 DNA reads TGTGCCAGTAGTAGCGGGAGGGACACAGATACGCAGTATTTT. The full variable domain, rest sourced from reference TRBV19 and TRBJ2-3, is DGGITQSPKYLFRKEGQNVTLSCEQNLNHDAMYWYRQDPGQGLRLIYYSQIVNDFQKGDIAEGYSVSREKKESFPLTVTSAQKNPTAFYLCASSSGRDTDTQYFGPGTRLTVL.